The rows below give T cell receptor beta chains drawn from one sample of a study of CD8 T cells in ankylosing spondylitis. TCRdb re-derived calls from the 5' RACE reads in MiXCR, one entry per CDR3 protein. Counted here are roughly 240,000 distinct CDR3 sequences, 8% to 10% occurring once; the ten biggest clones make up around 4.8%. The sample was blood, either unsorted or a sorted T cell fraction (not recorded which). The receptors were gathered from a female donor with ankylosing spondylitis or in good health (not recorded which). Each CDR3 is given with its conserved first and last residue. The D gene is left open where the match is weak. Clone size is stated in some rows and not others, as once, few, many or a class when expanded.

abundance: many; j_gene: TRBJ2-2; v_gene: TRBV5-1; d_gene: .; CDR3nt: TGCGCCAGCAGCTTCGGACAGAACACCGGGGAGCTGTTTTTT; CDR3aa: CASSFGQNTGELFF
abundance: few; j_gene: TRBJ2-3; v_gene: TRBV28; d_gene: TRBD2; CDR3nt: TGTGCCAGCAGTTCACTCGGACTAGCGGAGGGCACAGATACGCAGTATTTT; CDR3aa: CASSSLGLAEGTDTQYF
abundance: many; j_gene: TRBJ2-3; v_gene: TRBV10-2; d_gene: TRBD2; CDR3nt: TGCGCCAGCAGTTGGACTAGCGGGAGTTCAGATACGCAGTATTTT; CDR3aa: CASSWTSGSSDTQYF
abundance: many; j_gene: TRBJ2-1; v_gene: TRBV6-5; d_gene: TRBD2; CDR3nt: TGTGCCAGCAGTTACTTGGGACTAGGGGTCTTGGGGCAGTTCTTC; CDR3aa: CASSYLGLGVLGQFF
abundance: few; j_gene: TRBJ2-2; v_gene: TRBV9; d_gene: .; CDR3nt: TGTGCCAGCAGCGAGGGAACGACCGGGGAGCTGTTTTTT; CDR3aa: CASSEGTTGELFF
abundance: many; j_gene: TRBJ1-1; v_gene: TRBV7-2; d_gene: .; CDR3nt: TGTGCCAGCAGCTTCCGGGGAGTAAACACTGAAGCTTTCTTT; CDR3aa: CASSFRGVNTEAFF
abundance: few; j_gene: TRBJ1-2; v_gene: TRBV7-2; d_gene: .; CDR3nt: TGTGCCAGCAGCCGGGGGGGTCGTGGCTACACCTTC; CDR3aa: CASSRGGRGYTF
abundance: many; j_gene: TRBJ1-5; v_gene: TRBV10-3; d_gene: TRBD1; CDR3nt: TGTGCCATCAGTTCAGACAGGGGAGGCGAGCCCCAGCATTTT; CDR3aa: CAISSDRGGEPQHF
abundance: many; j_gene: TRBJ2-7; v_gene: TRBV10-1; d_gene: .; CDR3nt: TGCGCCAGCAGTGAGAATAAAGGGGACGAGCAGTACTTC; CDR3aa: CASSENKGDEQYF
abundance: many; j_gene: TRBJ2-1; v_gene: TRBV7-2; d_gene: TRBD2; CDR3nt: TGTGCCAGCAGCTTATGGGCTAGCGGGGTAGATAAGGATGAGCAGTTCTTC; CDR3aa: CASSLWASGVDKDEQFF
abundance: many; j_gene: TRBJ2-2; v_gene: TRBV7-2; d_gene: .; CDR3nt: TGTGCCAGCAGCCCACCGGGGCGGCGCGGAACCGGGGAGCTGTTTTTT; CDR3aa: CASSPPGRRGTGELFF
abundance: many; j_gene: TRBJ2-5; v_gene: TRBV29-1; d_gene: .; CDR3nt: TGCAGTAAGCACAGGGCGAGGGAGACCCAGTACTTC; CDR3aa: CSKHRARETQYF
abundance: many; j_gene: TRBJ2-7; v_gene: TRBV27; d_gene: .; CDR3nt: TGTGCCAGCAGTTCCTTAAGGCGAATGGGAATGGAGCAGTACTTC; CDR3aa: CASSSLRRMGMEQYF
abundance: many; j_gene: TRBJ2-5; v_gene: TRBV6-1; d_gene: .; CDR3nt: TGTGCCAGCAGTGTCCCGGGGAGGGAGACCCAGTACTTC; CDR3aa: CASSVPGRETQYF
abundance: .; j_gene: TRBJ2-5; v_gene: TRBV7-9; d_gene: .; CDR3nt: TGTGCCAGCAGCTGGGTACCTAGCAGACAAGAGACCCAGTACTTC; CDR3aa: CASSWVPSRQETQYF
abundance: many; j_gene: TRBJ2-3; v_gene: TRBV5-1; d_gene: TRBD2; CDR3nt: TGCGCCAGCAGCTTGGCCGGCGCTAGCGGGAGGGGAGATACGCAGTATTTT; CDR3aa: CASSLAGASGRGDTQYF
abundance: few; j_gene: TRBJ2-1; v_gene: TRBV11-1; d_gene: TRBD2; CDR3nt: TGTGCCAGCAGCTTAGAAACTAGCGGGAGGGTGTCCTACAATGAGCAGTTCTTC; CDR3aa: CASSLETSGRVSYNEQFF
abundance: many; j_gene: TRBJ2-3; v_gene: TRBV7-8; d_gene: .; CDR3nt: TGTGCCAGCCAAGCTAATATAGGGGGGCCAGATACGCAGTATTTT; CDR3aa: CASQANIGGPDTQYF
abundance: many; j_gene: TRBJ2-5; v_gene: TRBV20-1; d_gene: .; CDR3nt: TGCAGTGCTAGAGATGGAGCTGCCCCCCGAGAGACCCAGTACTTC; CDR3aa: CSARDGAAPRETQYF
abundance: many; j_gene: TRBJ2-1; v_gene: TRBV20-1; d_gene: TRBD2; CDR3nt: TGCAGTGCCCGAAAGACCATAGCGGGAGTATACAATGAGCAGTTCTTC; CDR3aa: CSARKTIAGVYNEQFF
abundance: many; j_gene: TRBJ1-1; v_gene: TRBV5-1; d_gene: TRBD1; CDR3nt: TGCGCCAGCACCCCGAGGGGACAGGGGGTGTCCTTGAACACTGAAGCTTTCTTT; CDR3aa: CASTPRGQGVSLNTEAFF
abundance: many; j_gene: TRBJ2-7; v_gene: TRBV5-1; d_gene: .; CDR3nt: TGCGCCAGCAGCTTGGGAGGGGCAAATAGGTACGAGCAGTACTTC; CDR3aa: CASSLGGANRYEQYF
abundance: few; j_gene: TRBJ2-5; v_gene: TRBV7-2; d_gene: .; CDR3nt: TGTGCCAGCAGCTTATTGGGGGGTTGGCAGTACTTC; CDR3aa: CASSLLGGWQYF
abundance: many; j_gene: TRBJ1-5; v_gene: TRBV6-5; d_gene: .; CDR3nt: TGTGCCAGCAGTTACTACAGCGATCAGCCCCAGCATTTT; CDR3aa: CASSYYSDQPQHF
abundance: few; j_gene: TRBJ2-3; v_gene: TRBV29-1; d_gene: .; CDR3nt: TGCAGTCGAGCTCCCTCGCAGTATTTT; CDR3aa: CSRAPSQYF
abundance: .; j_gene: TRBJ2-1; v_gene: TRBV29-1; d_gene: .; CDR3nt: TGCAGCGCTAGGGAGGTAAGCTCCTACAATGAGCAGTTCTTC; CDR3aa: CSAREVSSYNEQFF
abundance: many; j_gene: TRBJ1-3; v_gene: TRBV4-2; d_gene: .; CDR3nt: TGTGCCAGCAGCCAAGATCATGCCCTCTCTGGAAACACCATATATTTT; CDR3aa: CASSQDHALSGNTIYF
abundance: many; j_gene: TRBJ2-1; v_gene: TRBV7-8; d_gene: .; CDR3nt: TGTGCCAGCAGCTTAGCGGCGAGTGTCCGGTTCTTC; CDR3aa: CASSLAASVRFF
abundance: many; j_gene: TRBJ1-2; v_gene: TRBV7-8; d_gene: TRBD1; CDR3nt: TGTGCCAGCAGCCCCGGACAGGGTAGAGGCTACACCTTC; CDR3aa: CASSPGQGRGYTF
abundance: many; j_gene: TRBJ2-7; v_gene: TRBV14; d_gene: .; CDR3nt: TGTGCCAGCAGCCAAGCCCAGTGGGGGGACTCCTACGAGCAGTACTTC; CDR3aa: CASSQAQWGDSYEQYF
abundance: many; j_gene: TRBJ1-2; v_gene: TRBV15; d_gene: .; CDR3nt: TGTGCCACCAGCAGAGATGTCAGCGCTATTGATGGCTACACCTTC; CDR3aa: CATSRDVSAIDGYTF
abundance: many; j_gene: TRBJ2-4; v_gene: TRBV5-6; d_gene: .; CDR3nt: TGTGCCAGCAGCCGCTGGTCGGACCTAGCCAAAAACATTCAGTACTTC; CDR3aa: CASSRWSDLAKNIQYF
abundance: many; j_gene: TRBJ2-7; v_gene: TRBV5-1; d_gene: .; CDR3nt: TGCGCCAGCAGCTTGAACCGGGAAGGCTCCTACGAGCAGTACTTC; CDR3aa: CASSLNREGSYEQYF
abundance: many; j_gene: TRBJ2-5; v_gene: TRBV28; d_gene: .; CDR3nt: TGTGCCAGCAGTCCCCATCCGGGACGACTAGGCGTGGAGACCCAGTACTTC; CDR3aa: CASSPHPGRLGVETQYF
abundance: few; j_gene: TRBJ2-6; v_gene: TRBV11-2; d_gene: .; CDR3nt: TGTGCCAGCAGCTTAGTGGAGGTACAAATTATCTCTGGGGCCAACGTCCTGACTTTC; CDR3aa: CASSLVEVQIISGANVLTF
abundance: many; j_gene: TRBJ2-7; v_gene: TRBV7-2; d_gene: .; CDR3nt: TGTGCCAGCAGCTACTCAGGGTCCTACGAGCAGTACTTC; CDR3aa: CASSYSGSYEQYF
abundance: many; j_gene: TRBJ2-3; v_gene: TRBV20-1; d_gene: TRBD2; CDR3nt: TGCAGTGCAAATCTAGCGGGAAGCACAGATACGCAGTATTTT; CDR3aa: CSANLAGSTDTQYF
abundance: many; j_gene: TRBJ2-1; v_gene: TRBV29-1; d_gene: .; CDR3nt: TGCAGCGTTGAGCTGAAAATTGGAGACAATGAGCAGTTCTTC; CDR3aa: CSVELKIGDNEQFF
abundance: many; j_gene: TRBJ2-2; v_gene: TRBV6-5; d_gene: .; CDR3nt: TGTGCCAGCAGTTATGAAAGGGGTTTAGCCGGGGAGCTGTTTTTT; CDR3aa: CASSYERGLAGELFF
abundance: many; j_gene: TRBJ2-3; v_gene: TRBV12-5; d_gene: TRBD2; CDR3nt: TGTGCTAGTGGTTCGCCCCTCCCCGGGAGGGGCGCGCAGTATTTT; CDR3aa: CASGSPLPGRGAQYF
abundance: many; j_gene: TRBJ2-1; v_gene: TRBV11-2; d_gene: TRBD2; CDR3nt: TGTGCCAGCAGCCTCCTACTAGCGGGAGGGCCTTTCAATGAGCAGTTCTTC; CDR3aa: CASSLLLAGGPFNEQFF
abundance: many; j_gene: TRBJ2-3; v_gene: TRBV5-1; d_gene: TRBD1; CDR3nt: TGCGCCAGTGGCCCACAGGGGTCTACGCAGTATTTT; CDR3aa: CASGPQGSTQYF
abundance: many; j_gene: TRBJ2-2; v_gene: TRBV6-2/TRBV6-3; d_gene: .; CDR3nt: TGTGCCAGCACCAAAGCCCTGAACACCGGGGAGCTGTTTTTT; CDR3aa: CASTKALNTGELFF